Shown below are 31 T cell receptor beta chains from a single sample sequenced in a study of Ad26.COV2.S vaccination and SARS-CoV-2 variants. The sample's treatment: about 20 received Ad26.COV2.S at low or high dose, single or two shots; about 5 received placebo; per-sample allocation not given. Vaccine and placebo recipients were sampled on day 63 after the first injection. Produced via immunoSEQ multiplex PCR; TCRdb's table is partial and in-frame only. This table holds about 440,000 clones, approximately 88% found once. Sample: peripheral blood, taken in a trial of Ad26.COV2.S vaccine versus placebo. These receptors were collected from a person aged 18-60 years who received the Ad26.COV2.S COVID-19 vaccine or a placebo.

The V and J genes are TRBV6-5 and TRBJ2-7, with 9 bases lining up with TRBD1. Germline V gene sequence: CDR1 MNHEY, CDR2 SVGAGI. The ends lost 11 bases at V and 4 bases at J; junction bases unmatched: 15. This CDR3 is 15 amino acids long. The CDR3 protein is CADLSGTGNTYEQYF. The CDR3 nucleotides read TGTGCCGATCTCTCCGGGACAGGGAATACTTACGAGCAGTACTTC.

The rearrangement uses TRBV7-2 and TRBJ2-3; D remains unclear. Trimming pared 2 bases from V and 4 bases from J, leaving 10 bases between. Germline assignment: CDR1 SGHTA and CDR2 FQGNSA. CDR3 size: 14 residues. The DNA of the CDR3 is TGTGCCAGCAGCTTACAGTGGGCCCCAGATACGCAGTATTTT. Translating gives CASSLQWAPDTQYF.

The rearrangement links TRBV6-5 to TRBJ1-5; TRBD1 aligns across 7 bases. The CDR3 is 15 amino acids. From germline, CDR1 is MNHEY and CDR2 SVGAGI. V was clipped by 10 bases and J by 7 bases; unmatched bases: 16. The CDR3: CAIKMGGTVNQPQHF. The CDR3 DNA reads TGTGCCATCAAAATGGGGGGGACAGTGAACCAGCCCCAGCATTTT.

This rearrangement joins TRBV5-4 to TRBJ2-5; TRBD2 matches 9 bases. The CDR3 extends over 15 amino acids. Germline loops: CDR1 SGHNT, CDR2 YYREEE (reference sequence). The J segment lost 5 bases and the V segment lost 4 bases, leaving 9 bases of the junction unmatched. CDR3 in amino acids: CASSKAGGQGETQYF. For the CDR3, the DNA is TGTGCCAGCAGCAAAGCGGGAGGCCAGGGGGAGACCCAGTACTTC. Variable domain in full (rest from reference TRBV5-4 and TRBJ2-5): ETGVTQSPTHLIKTRGQQVTLRCSSQSGHNTVSWYQQALGQGPQFIFQYYREEENGRGNFPPRFSGLQFPNYSSELNVNALELDDSALYLCASSKAGGQGETQYFGPGTRLLVL.

The chain is built from TRBV16 and TRBJ1-1, with TRBD1 as a possible D gene (6 bases). This CDR3 contains 14 residues. V shed 3 bases and J shed 5 bases, with 13 bases lying between them. Germline V gene lookup returns CDR1 KGHSY and CDR2 FQNENV. The CDR3 loop is CASSQGAWGTEAFF. DNA of the CDR3: TGTGCCAGCAGCCAGGGGGCCTGGGGGACTGAAGCTTTCTTT.

The chain uses TRBV7-2 and TRBJ2-4; D may be TRBD1 (6 bases). The CDR3 spans 15 residues. Germline-derived CDR1 and CDR2 are SGHTA and FQGNSA. V shed 6 bases and J shed 0 bases, with 12 bases lying between them. DNA of the CDR3: TGTGCCAGCAGTTCCGGGACACAAGCCAAAAACATTCAGTACTTC. Residues: CASSSGTQAKNIQYF.

V gene TRBV19 combines with J gene TRBJ2-1; D is undetermined. V lost 5 bases, J lost 0 bases, and 11 bases lay in between. Germline V gives CDR1 LNHDA, CDR2 SQIVND (reference sequence). This CDR3 is 15 amino acids long. The CDR3 coding sequence is TGTGCCAGTAGTCCATATATCAGCTCCTACAATGAGCAGTTCTTC. Protein: CASSPYISSYNEQFF. Full variable domain (outside the CDR3, taken from reference TRBV19 and TRBJ2-1): DGGITQSPKYLFRKEGQNVTLSCEQNLNHDAMYWYRQDPGQGLRLIYYSQIVNDFQKGDIAEGYSVSREKKESFPLTVTSAQKNPTAFYLCASSPYISSYNEQFFGPGTRLTVL.

CDR3 sequence (DNA): TGTGCCAGCAGCCTATCGCGGCGACTGGGCCCAGATACGCAGTATTTT. Translated, it gives CASSLSRRLGPDTQYF. The chain uses TRBV7-9 and TRBJ2-3; no clear D gene. The CDR3 has 16 residues. The germline gives CDR1 SEHNR, CDR2 FQNEAQ (reference sequence). The V gene lost 5 bases and the J gene lost 4 bases, with 19 bases spanning the gap.

The J gene is TRBJ2-7, the V gene TRBV5-4; 10 bases are a match to TRBD2. The CDR3 contains 15 residues. The V and J ends lost 4 bases and 3 bases, in that order; junction bases with no gene match: 7. Germline-derived CDR1 and CDR2 are SGHNT and YYREEE (reference sequence). CDR3 amino acids: CASSPRGLADYEQYF. The CDR3 nucleotides read TGTGCCAGCAGCCCCCGAGGACTAGCGGACTACGAGCAGTACTTC. The complete variable domain, with remaining parts taken from reference TRBV5-4 and TRBJ2-7, reads ETGVTQSPTHLIKTRGQQVTLRCSSQSGHNTVSWYQQALGQGPQFIFQYYREEENGRGNFPPRFSGLQFPNYSSELNVNALELDDSALYLCASSPRGLADYEQYFGPGTRLTVT.

V and J are TRBV28 and TRBJ2-7; perhaps TRBD2 as D (6 bases). The germline V gene encodes CDR1 MDHEN and CDR2 SYDVKM. The CDR3 loop spans 15 amino acids. Between the trimmed V and J ends, which lost 4 bases and 2 bases, there was a span of 15 bases. CDR3 sequence: CASSSPGTHTYEQYF. DNA of the CDR3: TGTGCCAGCAGTTCCCCCGGGACTCACACCTACGAGCAGTACTTC.

This chain links TRBV10-2 with TRBJ1-5, with D tentatively TRBD1 (5 bases). The CDR3 is 14 amino acids. Germline V lookup: CDR1 WSHSY, CDR2 SAAADI. Trimming stripped 0 bases from V and 4 bases from J, with 7 bases between. The CDR3 loop is CASSESGGNQPQHF. The CDR3, as DNA: TGCGCCAGCAGTGAGTCGGGGGGTAATCAGCCCCAGCATTTT.

CDR3 in DNA: TGTGCCAGCAGCATCGGTCTAGATCAGCCCCAGCATTTT. This encodes CASSIGLDQPQHF. The rearrangement joins TRBV9 to TRBJ1-5; unclear D gene. Germline V gene data show CDR1 as SGDLS and CDR2 as YYNGEE. Trimming pared 4 bases from V and 5 bases from J, leaving 10 bases between. This CDR3 contains 13 residues.

This clone has just one count. The chain employs TRBV19 and TRBJ2-3, with 7 positions matching TRBD2. Germline CDR1 and CDR2: LNHDA and SQIVND (reference sequence). This CDR3 comprises 15 residues. The V segment lost 3 bases and the J segment 1 base; nucleotides outside the gene matches: 4. The CDR3 loop is CASSIWLAGTDTQYF. Here the CDR3 DNA reads TGTGCCAGTAGTATTTGGCTAGCGGGCACAGATACGCAGTATTTT.

The CDR3 nucleotides read TGTGCCAGTACCGGGACAGGGAAAGGAGAAGCTTTCTTT. As protein: CASTGTGKGEAFF. The chain joins TRBV27 to TRBJ1-1; 9 bases are shared with TRBD1. CDR1 and CDR2 from the germline V gene are MNHEY and SMNVEV (reference sequence). After removal of 9 bases from V and 8 bases from J, the junction contained 10 bases not matched to a gene. The CDR3 is made up of 13 amino acids.

This rearrangement joins TRBV21-1 to TRBJ2-3. TRBV21-1 is recorded as a pseudogene. The CDR3 has 10 residues. CDR3 nucleotides: TGTGCCAGCAGCAAAGGTACGCAGTATTTT. The encoded protein is CASSKGTQYF.

The chain recombines TRBV27 with TRBJ2-7, with 9 bases matching TRBD2. CDR1 and CDR2 (germline): MNHEY, SMNVEV (reference sequence). This CDR3 is 16 amino acids long. Germline trimming cut 3 bases from V and 4 bases from J; bases unmatched to any gene: 10. CDR3 nucleotide sequence: TGTGCCAGCAGTTTCGGTTCTGGTGCGGGAGGGTACGAGCAGTACTTC. This translates into CASSFGSGAGGYEQYF.

This sequence joins TRBV3-1 (or the pseudogene TRBV3-2) and TRBJ1-3; tentatively, D is TRBD1 (6 bases). V shed 1 base and J shed 0 bases, with 13 bases lying between them. CDR1 and CDR2 from the germline V gene are LGHDT and YNNKEL (reference sequence). The CDR3 runs 17 residues. The CDR3, as DNA: TGTGCCAGCAGCCAAGGACTGGGGGGGGCCTCTGGAAACACCATATATTTT. This gives the protein CASSQGLGGASGNTIYF.

Comment on this clone: The junction differs from germline at one of its ends, possibly a read error. The V gene is TRBV5-1, the J gene TRBJ2-1; 12 positions match TRBD2. The CDR3 runs 17 residues. Germline V gene data show CDR1 as SGHRS and CDR2 as YFSETQ. The chain's CDR3 is CASSPPGLAGSSNEQFF. The CDR3 region has the DNA TGCGCCAGCAGCCCCCCGGGACTAGCGGGTTCCTCCAATGAGCAGTTCTTC.

The chain couples TRBV7-2 to TRBJ2-3; 8 nucleotides agree with TRBD2. CDR3 length: 17 amino acids. The germline V gene encodes CDR1 SGHTA and CDR2 FQGNSA. After removal of 5 bases from V and 2 bases from J, the junction contained 12 bases not matched to a gene. This chain's CDR3 is CASSPSLTSGYTDTQYF. CDR3 nucleotides: TGTGCCAGCAGCCCCTCCCTCACTAGCGGATACACAGATACGCAGTATTTT. The entire variable domain, with the rest obtained from reference TRBV7-2 and TRBJ2-3, is as follows: GAGVSQSPSNKVTEKGKDVELRCDPISGHTALYWYRQSLGQGLEFLIYFQGNSAPDKSGLPSDRFSAERTGGSVSTLTIQRTQQEDSAVYLCASSPSLTSGYTDTQYFGPGTRLTVL.

This clone was seen only once. The genes are TRBV19 and TRBJ1-2; 10 bases line up with TRBD1. The V and J ends lost 3 bases and 6 bases, in that order; junction bases with no gene match: 10. Germline loops: CDR1 LNHDA, CDR2 SQIVND (reference sequence). The CDR3 totals 16 residues. CDR3 in DNA: TGTGCCAGTAGTATTGGAACCGGGACAGGGGCAGATGGCTACACCTTC. This gives the protein CASSIGTGTGADGYTF.

The chain carries TRBV6-6 and TRBJ2-7, with 9 bases aligning to TRBD1. The CDR3 is 15 residues long. Per the germline V gene, CDR1 is MNHNY and CDR2 is SVGAGI (reference sequence). The J segment lost 3 bases and the V segment lost 6 bases, leaving 9 bases of the junction unmatched. CDR3: CASSLLPGQGYEQYF. The CDR3 bases are TGTGCCAGCAGCCTGTTACCGGGACAGGGCTACGAGCAGTACTTC.

The chain couples TRBV3-1 (or the pseudogene TRBV3-2) to TRBJ1-6, with 8 bases identical to TRBD1. This CDR3 has 15 residues. The V gene's germline CDR1 is LGHDT and CDR2 YNNKEL (reference sequence). Trimming removed 4 bases from V and 7 bases from J; junction bases left unmatched: 6. The CDR3 coding sequence is TGTGCCAGCAGCCTCCCGGGACAGGAAAATTCACCCCTCCACTTT. This gives the protein CASSLPGQENSPLHF.

The chain is built from TRBV2 and TRBJ2-7, with D tentatively TRBD1 (6 bases). Per the germline V gene, CDR1 is SNHLY and CDR2 is FYNNEI. CDR3 length equals 15 residues. The V gene lost 4 bases and the J gene lost 3 bases, with 16 bases spanning the gap. The CDR3 DNA is TGTGCCAGCAGTGGTTGGGGCAGGGGCATCTACGAGCAGTACTTC. Residues: CASSGWGRGIYEQYF.

The chain joins TRBV6-1 to TRBJ2-1, with 11 bases fitting TRBD2. The length of the CDR3 is 16 residues. Germline trimming cut 3 bases from V and 10 bases from J; bases unmatched to any gene: 11. Looked up from germline, CDR1 is MNHNS and CDR2 is SASEGT. CDR3 region: CASSDEGSGRAWEQFF. DNA for the CDR3: TGTGCCAGCAGTGACGAGGGTAGCGGGAGGGCTTGGGAGCAGTTCTTC.

The chain is built from TRBV28 and TRBJ2-5; TRBD2 matches at 14 bases. Looked up from germline, CDR1 is MDHEN and CDR2 is SYDVKM. This CDR3 comprises 17 residues. The ends lost 4 bases at V and 4 bases at J; junction bases unmatched: 8. The CDR3 bases are TGTGCCAGCAGTTCCGACCGACTAGCGGGGGGGAGAGAGACCCAGTACTTC. Its translation: CASSSDRLAGGRETQYF. Full variable domain (remainder filled in from reference TRBV28 and TRBJ2-5): DVKVTQSSRYLVKRTGEKVFLECVQDMDHENMFWYRQDPGLGLRLIYFSYDVKMKEKGDIPEGYSVSREKKERFSLILESASTNQTSMYLCASSSDRLAGGRETQYFGPGTRLLVL.

The rearrangement uses TRBV10-3 and TRBJ2-1; 11 nucleotides line up with TRBD2. Germline lookup yields CDR1 ENHRY and CDR2 SYGVKD. The V segment lost 10 bases and the J segment 2 bases; nucleotides outside the gene matches: 10. The CDR3 runs to 16 residues. This chain's CDR3 is CATRKTSGDTYNEQFF. DNA of the CDR3: TGTGCCACCCGAAAGACTAGCGGGGACACCTACAATGAGCAGTTCTTC.

This chain joins TRBV28 and TRBJ1-6, with TRBD1 as a possible D gene (5 bases). The V gene's germline CDR1 is MDHEN and CDR2 SYDVKM. With 4 bases removed from V and 0 bases from J, the gap between germline ends came to 10 bases. CDR3 length: 16 amino acids. The CDR3 bases are TGTGCCAGCAGTTCTTACAGGAGCTCCTATAATTCACCCCTCCACTTT. Protein: CASSSYRSSYNSPLHF.

The V call is TRBV30, the J call TRBJ1-1; D is undetermined. The CDR3 runs to 15 residues. Germline V gene data show CDR1 as GTSNPN and CDR2 as SVGIG (reference sequence). The V end was cut by 4 bases, the J end by 3 bases, with 18 bases between. CDR3 sequence: CAWNSGRLRDTEAFF. CDR3 in DNA: TGTGCCTGGAACAGCGGACGGTTAAGGGACACTGAAGCTTTCTTT.

V is TRBV28 and J is TRBJ2-2; D may be TRBD1 or TRBD2 (7 bases each). The V and J ends lost 6 bases and 5 bases respectively, with 10 bases between them. Germline V lookup: CDR1 MDHEN, CDR2 SYDVKM. The length of the CDR3 is 13 residues. The CDR3 DNA reads TGTGCCAGCAGCAGGGGGGGAACCGGGGAGCTGTTTTTT. It encodes CASSRGGTGELFF.

This chain links TRBV6-6 with TRBJ1-2; a weak D match, TRBD1 (5 bases). The CDR3 runs 13 residues. Per the germline V gene, CDR1 is MNHNY and CDR2 is SVGAGI (reference sequence). Trimming left V 4 bases short and J 7 bases short, with 13 bases between. In nucleotides, the CDR3 is TGTGCCAGCAGTTCCCCGGGGCGGTCTGGCTACACCTTC. It codes for CASSSPGRSGYTF.

The chain combines TRBV2 with TRBJ1-2; 7 positions agree with TRBD1. The V gene's germline CDR1 is SNHLY and CDR2 FYNNEI. The CDR3 sequence is 12 residues long. V was pared by 6 bases and J by 7 bases, with 5 bases of the junction left unmatched. CDR3 DNA: TGTGCCAGCAGAAGGGGGCTTGGTGGCTACACCTTC. This codes for CASRRGLGGYTF.